The 9 T cell receptor beta chains below come from one sample, sequenced in a study of response to subunit inactivated influenza vaccine. One entry per CDR3 protein results from TCRdb running MiXCR on the RT-PCR reads. The sample has around 540,000 distinct CDR3 sequences, over 9.5% seen once. The input for sequencing was PBMCs from blood, taken on the day of vaccination. All receptors come from a man aged 45-65 years who received an inactivated influenza vaccine.

This sequence joins TRBV5-1 and TRBJ2-7; D may be TRBD2 (5 bases). Germline values: CDR1 SGHRS, CDR2 YFSETQ. Trimming left V 5 bases short and J 2 bases short, with 14 bases between. The CDR3 consists of 14 residues. The CDR3: CASSTLADPYEQYF. CDR3 DNA sequence: TGCGCCAGCAGTACCCTAGCAGACCCCTACGAGCAGTACTTC.

Turning to this clonotype: The germline gene is not matched at one end of the junction; a read error may be the cause. In nucleotides, the CDR3 is TGTGCCAGCAGTCAAGACGTGGAGGCGAACACCGGGGAGCTGTTTTTT. Its protein product is CASSQDVEANTGELFF. The rearrangement joins TRBV4-2 to TRBJ2-2; D may be TRBD2 (5 bases). The CDR3 runs 16 residues. Germline loops: CDR1 LGHNA, CDR2 YNFKEQ.

The chain uses TRBV20-1 and TRBJ2-5; 8 bases map to TRBD1. The CDR3 is 16 amino acids. Germline V gene data show CDR1 as DFQATT and CDR2 as SNEGSKA (reference sequence). After removal of 0 bases from V and 5 bases from J, the junction contained 11 bases not matched to a gene. CDR3 bases: TGCAGTGCTAGAGATTCGGACAGGGTGGGGCTCGAGACCCAGTACTTC. Residues: CSARDSDRVGLETQYF.

The gene calls are TRBV12-3 or TRBV12-4 and TRBJ2-1, with 7 nucleotides matching TRBD1. The CDR3 has 15 amino acids. J gave up 1 base and V 5 bases, and 5 bases lay outside the gene matches. The CDR3 protein is CASSINRGSYNEQFF. CDR3 DNA sequence: TGTGCCAGCAGTATTAACAGGGGTTCCTACAATGAGCAGTTCTTC.

This clonotype has more than one count but fewer than ten. The rearrangement links TRBV12-3 or TRBV12-4 to TRBJ2-1, with TRBD2 as a possible D gene (6 bases). Trimming pared 3 bases from V and 2 bases from J, leaving 11 bases between. The CDR3 loop spans 15 amino acids. The CDR3 here is CASSFRGSPYNEQFF. CDR3 DNA: TGTGCCAGCAGTTTCCGGGGGTCCCCCTACAATGAGCAGTTCTTC.

The rearrangement uses TRBV19 and TRBJ2-1; the match to TRBD1 covers 10 bases. CDR3 length: 15 amino acids. V was pared by 6 bases and J by 1 base, with 3 bases of the junction left unmatched. Germline lookup yields CDR1 LNHDA and CDR2 SQIVND (reference sequence). The CDR3 loop is CASRWGQGSYNEQFF. CDR3 coding DNA: TGTGCCAGTAGATGGGGACAGGGGTCCTACAATGAGCAGTTCTTC.

The chain combines TRBV12-3 or TRBV12-4 with TRBJ2-7; 7 nucleotides match TRBD1. Trimming removed 4 bases from V and 2 bases from J; junction bases left unmatched: 11. The CDR3 is made up of 16 amino acids. Written as DNA, the CDR3 is TGTGCCAGCAGTTCGCCCGAGACAGGGACCCCCTACGAGCAGTACTTC. It encodes CASSSPETGTPYEQYF.

This clonotype was recorded a few times. Relative to the germline gene, one junction end is altered; a read error may explain this. This sequence joins TRBV7-9 and TRBJ2-7, with 7 bases lining up with TRBD2. The CDR3 has 14 residues. The germline gives CDR1 SEHNR, CDR2 FQNEAQ (reference sequence). The DNA of the CDR3 is TGTGCCAGCAGCCCAGTGACTAGCTCCCACGAGCAGTACTTC. It specifies CASSPVTSSHEQYF.

This clonotype was observed a few times. CDR3 coding DNA: TGTGCCAGCAGAACCGGGACAGGGGGCAGACCCCTCCACTTT. The encoded protein is CASRTGTGGRPLHF. The chain employs TRBV6-1 and TRBJ1-6; 12 bases line up with TRBD1. The CDR3 is 14 residues long. Trimming at V came to 6 bases and at J to 12 bases, leaving 6 bases not matched to a gene. Germline V CDR1 and CDR2: MNHNS, SASEGT.